The 7 T cell receptor beta chains below come from one sample, sequenced in a study of blood T cell repertoires in COVID-19. Profiling relied on immunoSEQ multiplex PCR, and the TCRdb table lists in-frame clones only, not all of them. The table has 250,000 to 300,000 clones, roughly 93% seen once. Material for sequencing was PBMCs or T cells enriched from blood (not recorded which). These receptors were obtained from a woman in her thirties or forties with acute COVID-19.

V gene TRBV21-1 combines with J gene TRBJ2-1; no check of the table's D call, TRBD2, against the DNA was made. TRBV21-1 is designated a pseudogene. This CDR3 spans 17 amino acids. CDR3 amino acids: CASSKRLAGSSYNEQFF. Written as DNA, the CDR3 is TGTGCCAGCAGCAAACGCCTCGCGGGGAGCTCCTACAATGAGCAGTTCTTC.

V usage is TRBV30 and J usage is TRBJ1-5; possible D gene TRBD1, 5 bases. V lost 4 bases to trimming and J lost 7 bases, with 20 bases between them. From germline, CDR1 is GTSNPN and CDR2 SVGIG (reference sequence). The CDR3 runs 15 residues. The CDR3 reads CAWTGQGGLGQPQHF. The CDR3 nucleotides are TGTGCCTGGACGGGCCAGGGAGGGTTGGGGCAGCCCCAGCATTTT.

This clone was detected only once. An end of the junction does not agree with germline; a read error may underlie this. The gene calls are TRBV2 and TRBJ2-1; TRBD2 agrees at 9 bases. The germline V gene encodes CDR1 SNHLY and CDR2 FYNNEI. This CDR3 comprises 15 residues. The CDR3 protein is CASSEGLANYNEQFF. The CDR3 DNA sequence: TGTGCCAGCAGCGAAGGACTAGCGAACTACAATGAGCAGTTCTTC.

The rearrangement links TRBV27 to TRBJ2-2; TRBD1 might be the D (6 bases). Looked up from germline, CDR1 is MNHEY and CDR2 is SMNVEV (reference sequence). V lost 6 bases to trimming and J lost 6 bases, with 11 bases between them. This CDR3 spans 13 amino acids. CDR3 region: CASSITGSGELFF. The CDR3, as DNA: TGTGCCAGCAGCATCACAGGGTCCGGGGAGCTGTTTTTT.

The rearrangement joins TRBV19 to TRBJ1-2, with D hard to call. The CDR3 runs to 14 residues. V shed 7 bases and J shed 6 bases, with 18 bases lying between them. Germline V lookup: CDR1 LNHDA, CDR2 SQIVND (reference sequence). CDR3 DNA sequence: TGTGCCAGTAAAGAGCTCCCACGAGAGGATGGCTACACCTTC. This translates into CASKELPREDGYTF.

The chain joins TRBV4-1 to TRBJ2-3, with 10 positions matching TRBD2. The V and J ends lost 3 bases and 0 bases, in that order; junction bases with no gene match: 6. Germline V gene lookup returns CDR1 MGHRA and CDR2 YSYEKL. The CDR3 runs 17 residues. CDR3 nucleotides: TGCGCCAGCAGCCACCTAACTAGCGGGGCTAGCACAGATACGCAGTATTTT. The encoded protein is CASSHLTSGASTDTQYF.

V is TRBV15 and J is TRBJ1-2; 8 nucleotides line up with TRBD1. Germline values: CDR1 LNHNV, CDR2 YYDKDF (reference sequence). This CDR3 is built from 14 residues. V shed 3 bases and J 4 bases; nucleotides not matched to a gene: 4. CDR3 loop: CATSSGGTGYGYTF. CDR3 in DNA: TGTGCCACCAGCAGCGGGGGGACAGGCTATGGCTACACCTTC. Using reference TRBV15 and TRBJ1-2 for the parts outside the CDR3, the full variable domain is DAMVIQNPRYQVTQFGKPVTLSCSQTLNHNVMYWYQQKSSQAPKLLFHYYDKDFNNEADTPDNFQSRRPNTSFCFLDIRSPGLGDTAMYLCATSSGGTGYGYTFGSGTRLTVV.